These 14 T cell receptor beta chains were all obtained from the same sample, sequenced in a study of T cell changes during pregnancy in multiple sclerosis. The data were produced by immunoSEQ multiplex PCR, yet TCRdb's version contains in-frame clones alone and is incomplete. The sample consists of about 50,000 clones, 92% of them appearing once. Specimen: CD4+ T cells from peripheral blood mononuclear cells, collected after pregnancy. These receptors were taken from a female donor with multiple sclerosis, enrolled in a pregnancy study.

This clone was picked up a small number of times. The CDR3 loop is CASSQASGSNHNEQFF. As DNA, the CDR3 is TGCGCCAGCAGCCAAGCCAGCGGGAGTAACCACAATGAGCAGTTCTTC. This chain joins TRBV4-1 and TRBJ2-1, with 8 bases identical to TRBD2. The germline gives CDR1 MGHRA, CDR2 YSYEKL. This CDR3 is built from 16 residues. J was trimmed by 5 bases and V by 1 base; bases with no gene match: 7.

The chain employs TRBV29-1 and TRBJ2-5, with TRBD2 as a possible D gene (7 bases). The germline V and J ends were trimmed by 7 bases and 4 bases, with 13 bases remaining between them. This CDR3 has 12 amino acids. Germline lookup yields CDR1 SQVTM and CDR2 ANQGSEA. CDR3 DNA: TGCAGCGCCACCGGGGGGCCAGAGACCCAGTACTTC. Translation: CSATGGPETQYF.

This chain links TRBV28 with TRBJ2-1; 10 bases map to TRBD2. Germline V gene data show CDR1 as MDHEN and CDR2 as SYDVKM. Losses at the gene ends were 5 bases for V and 10 bases for J; bases not matched to a gene: 8. There are 14 residues in the CDR3. The CDR3, as DNA: TGTGCCAGCAGTACTAGCGGGACGAGGGTCGAGCAGTTCTTC. Amino acids: CASSTSGTRVEQFF.

This clone was found once. The rearrangement joins TRBV2 to TRBJ2-1; 12 nucleotides agree with TRBD2. CDR3 length: 13 amino acids. Germline lookup yields CDR1 SNHLY and CDR2 FYNNEI. V lost 7 bases to trimming and J lost 6 bases; unmatched junction nucleotides: 1. CDR3 in amino acids: CASMTSGGNEQFF. The DNA of the CDR3 is TGTGCCAGCATGACTAGCGGGGGCAATGAGCAGTTCTTC.

This chain uses TRBV28 with TRBJ1-2; no firm D call. V was shortened by 3 bases and J by 5 bases, with 7 bases between the two germline ends. This CDR3 region has 12 residues. CDR1 and CDR2 (germline): MDHEN, SYDVKM. The CDR3 sequence: CASSFSAYGYTF. The CDR3 bases are TGTGCCAGCAGTTTCAGTGCATATGGCTACACCTTC.

The chain links TRBV5-6 to TRBJ1-2, with a possible D match to TRBD1 (5 bases). Germline V gene lookup returns CDR1 SGHDT and CDR2 YYEEEE. Trimming stripped 2 bases from V and 4 bases from J, with 15 bases between. This CDR3 has 15 residues. The CDR3, as DNA: TGTGCCAGCAGCTTCGATCACGGGGGTACCTATGGCTACACCTTC. Its protein product is CASSFDHGGTYGYTF.

This chain connects TRBV19 to TRBJ1-1; TRBD1 might be the D (6 bases). V shed 4 bases and J shed 2 bases, with 11 bases lying between them. CDR1 LNHDA and CDR2 SQIVND come from the germline V gene (reference sequence). CDR3 length equals 14 residues. The CDR3 DNA sequence: TGTGCCAGTAGTAGGTCGGACAGCAACACTGAAGCTTTCTTT. Amino acids: CASSRSDSNTEAFF.

The rearrangement links TRBV7-2 to TRBJ2-6; D remains unclear. Trimming took 5 bases from V and 0 from J, leaving 5 bases between them. CDR1 and CDR2 from the germline V gene are SGHTA and FQGNSA. This CDR3 spans 14 amino acids. The CDR3 spells CASSPSSGANVLTF. Here the CDR3 DNA reads TGTGCCAGCAGCCCGAGCTCTGGGGCCAACGTCCTGACTTTC.

This clone was observed a single time. V and J are TRBV7-2 and TRBJ1-3, with a tentative D call TRBD1 (6 bases). Trimming removed 2 bases at V and 7 bases at J, with 6 bases between. CDR3 length equals 12 residues. The germline CDR1 and CDR2 sequences are SGHTA and FQGNSA. This CDR3 is CASSLQGNTIYF. CDR3 DNA: TGTGCCAGCAGCTTACAGGGGAACACCATATATTTT.

The chain joins TRBV30 to TRBJ2-1; 7 bases agree with TRBD1. With 5 bases clipped from V and 10 bases from J, the junction kept 8 bases outside the gene matches. Germline lookup yields CDR1 GTSNPN and CDR2 SVGIG (reference sequence). The CDR3 contains 12 residues. As DNA, the CDR3 is TGTGCCTGGCATTACTTCAGGGGGGAGCAGTTCTTC. It is translated as CAWHYFRGEQFF.

V is TRBV7-8 and J is TRBJ1-6; 9 nucleotides match TRBD1. V was clipped by 1 base and J by 7 bases; unmatched bases: 2. The germline V gene has CDR1 SGHVS and CDR2 FQNEAQ. The CDR3 has 15 residues. CDR3 DNA sequence: TGTGCCAGCAGCTTAGAAGGGACAGGGAATTCACCCCTCCACTTT. Translated, it gives CASSLEGTGNSPLHF.

This chain uses TRBV6-1 with TRBJ2-1, with D maybe TRBD2 (5 bases). The CDR3 is 15 residues long. V lost 1 base and J 0 bases, leaving 7 bases between the germline ends. In germline, CDR1 is MNHNS, CDR2 SASEGT. CDR3 bases: TGTGCCAGCAGTGAAGATGGGAGCTCCTACAATGAGCAGTTCTTC. Protein product: CASSEDGSSYNEQFF.

The chain couples TRBV7-2 to TRBJ1-5; TRBD1 matches 8 bases. The germline CDR1 and CDR2 sequences are SGHTA and FQGNSA. V shed 3 bases, J shed 5 bases, and the junction held 6 bases outside the gene matches. This CDR3 region has 15 residues. CDR3 DNA sequence: TGTGCCAGCAGCTTTAGTTCAGGGGGCGATCAGCCCCAGCATTTT. It yields the protein CASSFSSGGDQPQHF.

The J gene is TRBJ1-2, the V gene TRBV6-5, with D uncertain. The CDR3 is 15 amino acids. Germline CDR1 MNHEY, CDR2 SVGAGI. The V end lost 0 bases, the J end lost 2 bases, and 10 bases lay between the germline ends. Here the CDR3 DNA reads TGTGCCAGCAGTTACTCCCCCGACTTCAACTATGGCTACACCTTC. Its protein product is CASSYSPDFNYGYTF.